This T cell receptor (beta chain) came from a study of T cells expressing NK-cell markers (dated by TCRdb to about 2020). In the study overall: Three sorted T-cell subsets (CD3+CD56+NKG2C+, CD3+CD56+NKG2C- and CD3+CD56-NKG2C+) from under ten donors had their TCR beta-chain repertoires profiled. Of the eight sequenced donors, seven were found to be HCMV-seropositive and one was found to be HCMV-seronegative. Randomly selected healthy volunteers, three men and five women, were used as the eight sequenced donors. The libraries were sequenced on Illumina HiSeq 2000/2500, MiSeq or NextSeq, producing 2 x 150 bp reads. The full study reports these points: It remained unclear whether the expanded NKG2C-expressing T cell clones were specific for HCMV antigens. Those dominant clonotypes were again the most abundant among CD3+CD56-NKG2C+ cells in several donors, at about 28.3-65%. In roughly 6 donors, the dominant CD3+CD56+NKG2C+ clonotypes ranked among the top 10 CD8+ clonotypes, making up about 1.0-7.5% of CD8+ T cells.

Counted from cysteine to phenylalanine, this CDR3 has 14 amino acids. A DNA sequence was not provided. The germline V gene gives CDR1 as MNHEY and CDR2 as SVGAGI. The sequencer was an Illumina HiSeq 2000. The TCR beta cDNA libraries were made using 5'RACE template switching, a step that added both a universal primer site and unique molecular identifiers. cDNA synthesis was primed from the TCR beta constant segment, followed by two successive PCR amplification steps. The original methods were these. MIGEC was used to demultiplex reads and group reads by UMI, and MiTCR was used to assemble and quantify clonotypes. To exclude erroneous sequences, any TCR cDNA sequence not supported by at least two reads was discarded. The tcR package was used for downstream repertoire analysis, and clonotypes were matched between fractions using CDR3 nucleotide sequence together with V segment. Antigen specificity was annotated against VDJdb with VDJmatch, allowing one amino acid substitution in CDR3. Following TCRdb reprocessing, every CDR3 protein sequence forms one entry, and DNA is not provided. Clone size and V and J calls follow TCRdb, not the original study. The table for this sample lists 300,000 or so distinct CDR3 sequences. The ten largest clones capture around 3.9% of the sample.

HCMV-specific IgG was detected in serum with a commercial ELISA kit to determine HCMV serostatus. Ficoll density gradient centrifugation was used to isolate peripheral blood mononuclear cells from blood. Turning to this clonotype: Which antigen it targets is not known.

This receptor was taken from a woman aged 18 to 75 in good health. The chain is made from TRBV6-5 and TRBJ1-1. The sequencing input was blood T cells: a sorted CD56 or NKG2C T cell subset, CD4+ or CD8+ T cells, or bulk PBMC T cells (not recorded which). This receptor has the CDR3 CASSYSEASTEAFF.